The clone carrying this TCR beta chain occurred many times. The sample originates from a study of CD8 T cells in ankylosing spondylitis. This CDR3 region has 11 residues. Trimming stripped 6 bases from V and 2 bases from J, with 4 bases between. TCRdb passed the 5' RACE reads through MiXCR, listing each CDR3 protein once. The sample holds 150,000 to 200,000 distinct CDR3 sequences, 10% to 15% seen once. V gene TRBV12-3 or TRBV12-4 combines with J gene TRBJ1-2; no reliable D call. The sequencing input was blood, either unsorted or a sorted T cell fraction (not recorded which). This TCR came from a female donor with ankylosing spondylitis or in good health (not recorded which). The CDR3 nucleotides are TGTGCCAGCAGCTCCAACTATGGCTACACCTTC. Its translation is CASSSNYGYTF.